Below, 3 T cell receptor beta chains from the same sample are listed, as sequenced in a study of graft-versus-host responses after intestinal transplantation (dated by TCRdb to the early 2020s). The method was the immunoSEQ multiplex PCR assay. TCRdb took this table from immuneACCESS and kept in-frame rearrangements with V and J called. Such tables lack part of the clones; where checked against another copy, unresolved V genes explain under half of the gap, and the rest is unexplained. A total of some 110,000 clones appear in this sample, roughly nine tenths of them only once. The biggest ten clones account for approximately 0.25% of the sample. Antigens of these TCRs are unknown. The meaning of the sample's time point label: cells obtained before transplantation from donor or recipient. The sequencing here drew on unstimulated CD4+ T cells sorted from spleen or lymph node cells, taken before transplant. These receptors were collected from a human donor who was the organ donor for an intestinal transplant.

The chain uses TRBV5-6 and TRBJ2-5; 8 nucleotides line up with TRBD1. There are 16 residues in the CDR3. Germline loops: CDR1 SGHDT, CDR2 YYEEEE. V dropped 7 bases and J dropped 5; count of bases not matched to a gene: 16. CDR3 residues: CASAPSPGGSTETQYF. Here the CDR3 DNA reads TGTGCCAGCGCCCCTTCTCCAGGGGGCAGTACCGAGACCCAGTACTTC.

The chain is built from TRBV11-2 and TRBJ2-2; a possible D gene is TRBD2 (6 bases). V was trimmed by 3 bases and J by 0 bases, leaving 8 bases between them. The germline gives CDR1 SGHAT, CDR2 FQNNGV. This CDR3 is built from 15 residues. CDR3 DNA: TGTGCCAGCAGCTTCGGGGGTTCGAACACCGGGGAGCTGTTTTTT. It yields the protein CASSFGGSNTGELFF.

The rearrangement joins TRBV5-1 to TRBJ2-1; a possible D gene is TRBD2 (6 bases). Germline lookup yields CDR1 SGHRS and CDR2 YFSETQ. The length of the CDR3 is 13 residues. Trimming cost V 4 bases and J 9 bases, with 14 bases left between them. CDR3 protein: CASSTGQGGEQFF. CDR3 DNA: TGCGCCAGCAGCACGGGCCAGGGAGGTGAGCAGTTCTTC.